This is a list of T cell receptor beta chains from one sample in a study of response to subunit inactivated influenza vaccine. TCRdb called the RT-PCR reads again in MiXCR, with one record for every CDR3 protein. The sample yields about 500,000 distinct CDR3 sequences, approximately 7.8% seen once. The starting material was PBMCs from blood, obtained less than 30 months after vaccination. The receptors derive from a man between 45 and 75 years old who received an inactivated influenza vaccine. Both conserved end residues are part of each CDR3. Each record gives: V gene, clone size, J gene, D gene, CDR3 DNA, CDR3 protein. A D gene is named only where the DNA matches it firmly. For some rows the clone size is stated as once, few or many, or as a class when expanded; others skip it.

V gene: TRBV4-3
clone size: many
J gene: TRBJ2-5
D gene: .
CDR3 DNA: TGCGCCAGCAGCCCGGACTTGGGGGAGACCCAGTACTTC
CDR3 protein: CASSPDLGETQYF

V gene: TRBV2
clone size: .
J gene: TRBJ2-6
D gene: TRBD2
CDR3 DNA: TGTGCCAGCTGTTTAAACCTAGCGGCCCTCTCTGGGGCCAACGTCCTGACTTTC
CDR3 protein: CASCLNLAALSGANVLTF

V gene: TRBV7-3
clone size: few
J gene: TRBJ2-5
D gene: .
CDR3 DNA: TGTGCCAGCAGCACAACCCAGTACTTC
CDR3 protein: CASSTTQYF

V gene: TRBV6-2/TRBV6-3
clone size: .
J gene: TRBJ2-1
D gene: TRBD2
CDR3 DNA: TGTGCCAGCAGTTACCCCGGACTAGCTAGCATGTCGGGTGAGCAGTTCTTC
CDR3 protein: CASSYPGLASMSGEQFF

V gene: TRBV20-1
clone size: few
J gene: TRBJ2-7
D gene: TRBD2
CDR3 DNA: TGCAGTGCTAGAGATCTAGCGGGAGTTTGGTCCTACGAGCAGTACTTC
CDR3 protein: CSARDLAGVWSYEQYF

V gene: TRBV4-1
clone size: .
J gene: TRBJ2-3
D gene: .
CDR3 DNA: TGCGCCAGCAGCCAAGATGGGGGGCGATATACGCAGTATTTT
CDR3 protein: CASSQDGGRYTQYF

V gene: TRBV6-2/TRBV6-3
clone size: .
J gene: TRBJ2-3
D gene: .
CDR3 DNA: TGTGCCAGCAGTTATCGGCGGGCAGATACGCAGTATTTT
CDR3 protein: CASSYRRADTQYF

V gene: TRBV28
clone size: many
J gene: TRBJ1-1
D gene: TRBD1
CDR3 DNA: TGTGCCAGCAGTCCACGACCGACAGGGGAAGCTTTCTTT
CDR3 protein: CASSPRPTGEAFF

V gene: TRBV19
clone size: many
J gene: TRBJ1-5
D gene: .
CDR3 DNA: TGTGCCAGTAGATCGACCTCGTCGGGACAGCCCCAGCATTTT
CDR3 protein: CASRSTSSGQPQHF

V gene: TRBV12-3/TRBV12-4
clone size: few
J gene: TRBJ2-2
D gene: TRBD1
CDR3 DNA: TGTGCCAGCAGCTCCGGACAGGGCCGTGATACCGGGGAGCTGTTTTTT
CDR3 protein: CASSSGQGRDTGELFF

V gene: TRBV6-5
clone size: few
J gene: TRBJ1-6
D gene: TRBD1
CDR3 DNA: TGTGCCAGCAGTTTGGACAGGGTTCGGTCACCCCTCCACTTT
CDR3 protein: CASSLDRVRSPLHF

V gene: TRBV19
clone size: .
J gene: TRBJ2-7
D gene: .
CDR3 DNA: TGTGCCAGTAGTATAAAATCGGGCGGATCCTACGAGCAGTACTTC
CDR3 protein: CASSIKSGGSYEQYF

V gene: TRBV28
clone size: many
J gene: TRBJ1-5
D gene: .
CDR3 DNA: TGTGCCAGCAGTTGGGGGCGGGCTCAGCCCCAGCATTTT
CDR3 protein: CASSWGRAQPQHF

V gene: TRBV5-1
clone size: few
J gene: TRBJ2-3
D gene: TRBD1
CDR3 DNA: TGCGCCAGCAGCTTGGTACAGGGGCCAAATACGCAGTATTTT
CDR3 protein: CASSLVQGPNTQYF

V gene: TRBV7-6
clone size: .
J gene: TRBJ2-5
D gene: TRBD1
CDR3 DNA: TGTGCCAGCAGCTCCCCGGGACAGGGGGCAGAGACCCAGTACTTC
CDR3 protein: CASSSPGQGAETQYF

V gene: TRBV4-1
clone size: many
J gene: TRBJ1-2
D gene: .
CDR3 DNA: TGCGCCAGCAGCCAAGAAGTGGCAGGTACTAACTATGGCTACACCTTC
CDR3 protein: CASSQEVAGTNYGYTF

V gene: TRBV7-6
clone size: few
J gene: TRBJ2-1
D gene: TRBD2
CDR3 DNA: TGTGCCAGCAGCTTAGGAGCGGGGGTAAACAATGAGCAGTTCTTC
CDR3 protein: CASSLGAGVNNEQFF

V gene: TRBV20-1
clone size: few
J gene: TRBJ2-3
D gene: TRBD1
CDR3 DNA: TGCAGTGCTATGGGCAGGGGGCGGGTAGATACGCAGTATTTT
CDR3 protein: CSAMGRGRVDTQYF

V gene: TRBV6-2/TRBV6-3
clone size: .
J gene: TRBJ2-1
D gene: .
CDR3 DNA: TGTGCCAGCAGTTACGGCGGGGTGGTCTACAATGAGCAGTTCTTC
CDR3 protein: CASSYGGVVYNEQFF

V gene: TRBV3-1
clone size: few
J gene: TRBJ1-5
D gene: .
CDR3 DNA: TGTGCCAGCAGCCAAGGCTGGGGGACATCAAGCAATCAGCCCCAGCATTTT
CDR3 protein: CASSQGWGTSSNQPQHF

V gene: TRBV20-1
clone size: .
J gene: TRBJ2-2
D gene: .
CDR3 DNA: TGCAGTGCTCCGAGACACAACACCGGGGAGCTGTTTTTT
CDR3 protein: CSAPRHNTGELFF

V gene: TRBV20-1
clone size: .
J gene: TRBJ2-1
D gene: .
CDR3 DNA: TGCAGTGCTAGGGCGCCCCCAGTCTGGGAGCAGTTCTTC
CDR3 protein: CSARAPPVWEQFF

V gene: TRBV4-2
clone size: .
J gene: TRBJ2-5
D gene: .
CDR3 DNA: TGTGCCAGCAGCCAAGATCAAACCGTAGAGACCCAGTACTTC
CDR3 protein: CASSQDQTVETQYF

V gene: TRBV14
clone size: many
J gene: TRBJ2-1
D gene: TRBD2
CDR3 DNA: TGTGCCAGCAGCCCGGTGATAGCTAGCGGGATTGAGCAGTTCTTC
CDR3 protein: CASSPVIASGIEQFF

V gene: TRBV5-6
clone size: .
J gene: TRBJ2-4
D gene: .
CDR3 DNA: TGTGCCAGCAGCTTGGGGGGTCTTTACGACATTCAGTACTTC
CDR3 protein: CASSLGGLYDIQYF

V gene: TRBV7-2
clone size: .
J gene: TRBJ2-3
D gene: .
CDR3 DNA: TGTGCCAGCAGCACATACGGACGGGGAGACACAGATACGCAGTATTTT
CDR3 protein: CASSTYGRGDTDTQYF

V gene: TRBV7-9
clone size: many
J gene: TRBJ1-5
D gene: .
CDR3 DNA: TGTGCCAGCAGCCCTTCAGGCCATAGCAATCAGCCCCAGCATTTT
CDR3 protein: CASSPSGHSNQPQHF

V gene: TRBV5-6
clone size: .
J gene: TRBJ1-2
D gene: .
CDR3 DNA: TGTGCCAGCAGCTTCGAGGACAGAAATAACTATGGCTACACCTTC
CDR3 protein: CASSFEDRNNYGYTF

V gene: TRBV5-5
clone size: few
J gene: TRBJ2-7
D gene: TRBD1
CDR3 DNA: TGTGCCAGCAGCCGACTCGGGACAGGGACCTACGAGCAGTACTTC
CDR3 protein: CASSRLGTGTYEQYF

V gene: TRBV7-9
clone size: few
J gene: TRBJ1-4
D gene: .
CDR3 DNA: TGTGCCAGCAGCTTAGTCGTACAGGCAACTAATGAAAAACTGTTTTTT
CDR3 protein: CASSLVVQATNEKLFF

V gene: TRBV29-1
clone size: many
J gene: TRBJ2-1
D gene: .
CDR3 DNA: TGCAGCGTGGGGGTATACAATGAGCAGTTCTTC
CDR3 protein: CSVGVYNEQFF

V gene: TRBV4-1
clone size: few
J gene: TRBJ1-1
D gene: .
CDR3 DNA: TGCGCCAGCAGGATAAACACGGGCAGGGCGTCCACTGAAGCTTTCTTT
CDR3 protein: CASRINTGRASTEAFF

V gene: TRBV12-3/TRBV12-4
clone size: .
J gene: TRBJ1-4
D gene: .
CDR3 DNA: TGTGCCAGCAGCGGCTCCGGAGGGTTTGGTGAAAAACTGTTTTTT
CDR3 protein: CASSGSGGFGEKLFF

V gene: TRBV12-3/TRBV12-4
clone size: .
J gene: TRBJ1-1
D gene: .
CDR3 DNA: TGTGCCAGCAGTTTACAGGGAGGGATGTTCCACACTGAAGCTTTCTTT
CDR3 protein: CASSLQGGMFHTEAFF

V gene: TRBV27
clone size: .
J gene: TRBJ2-3
D gene: .
CDR3 DNA: TGTGCCAGCAGCCCCTGGGAAGGCACAGATACGCAGTATTTT
CDR3 protein: CASSPWEGTDTQYF

V gene: TRBV11-3
clone size: few
J gene: TRBJ2-3
D gene: TRBD2
CDR3 DNA: TGTGCCAGCAGCCATGGGGCTAGCGGGGCGGCAGATACGCAGTATTTT
CDR3 protein: CASSHGASGAADTQYF

V gene: TRBV27
clone size: .
J gene: TRBJ2-2
D gene: .
CDR3 DNA: TGTGCCAGCAGTCCTATAGGGGGACAGAACACCGGGGAGCTGTTTTTT
CDR3 protein: CASSPIGGQNTGELFF

V gene: TRBV29-1
clone size: many
J gene: TRBJ2-7
D gene: .
CDR3 DNA: TGCAGCGTTGAAGAGAAGGGTTCCCGAAGATACGAGCAGTACTTC
CDR3 protein: CSVEEKGSRRYEQYF

V gene: TRBV7-2
clone size: few
J gene: TRBJ2-5
D gene: .
CDR3 DNA: TGTGCCAGCAGCTTAGTGAGGAAACCACAAGAGACCCAGTACTTC
CDR3 protein: CASSLVRKPQETQYF

V gene: TRBV27
clone size: .
J gene: TRBJ2-1
D gene: TRBD2
CDR3 DNA: TGTGCCAGCAGTTTAACTAGCGCCCTGAACAATGAGCAGTTCTTC
CDR3 protein: CASSLTSALNNEQFF

V gene: TRBV10-3
clone size: many
J gene: TRBJ1-2
D gene: TRBD1
CDR3 DNA: TGTGCCATCAGTGATCCCGACAGGGGCGCGCGAAACTATGGCTACACCTTC
CDR3 protein: CAISDPDRGARNYGYTF

V gene: TRBV7-9
clone size: few
J gene: TRBJ2-7
D gene: TRBD1
CDR3 DNA: TGTGCCAGCAGCTCAAGACAGGGTGACTCCTACGAGCAGTACTTC
CDR3 protein: CASSSRQGDSYEQYF

V gene: TRBV2
clone size: .
J gene: TRBJ2-5
D gene: TRBD1
CDR3 DNA: TGTGCCAGCAGTCCAACAGGGGTCCAGTACTTC
CDR3 protein: CASSPTGVQYF

V gene: TRBV12-3/TRBV12-4
clone size: few
J gene: TRBJ1-1
D gene: TRBD1
CDR3 DNA: TGTGCCAGCAGCCTAACTGCAGGGGGCACTGAAGCTTTCTTT
CDR3 protein: CASSLTAGGTEAFF

V gene: TRBV6-1
clone size: few
J gene: TRBJ2-1
D gene: TRBD1
CDR3 DNA: TGTGCCAGCAGTGAACTCGGACAGGTCTACAATGAGCAGTTCTTC
CDR3 protein: CASSELGQVYNEQFF

V gene: TRBV3-1
clone size: many
J gene: TRBJ2-1
D gene: .
CDR3 DNA: TGTGCCAGCAGCCGAGTTGACACCAATGAGCAGTTCTTC
CDR3 protein: CASSRVDTNEQFF

V gene: TRBV7-8
clone size: .
J gene: TRBJ2-3
D gene: TRBD1
CDR3 DNA: TGTGCCAGCAGCCAGGGGGAACGGGATACGCAGTATTTT
CDR3 protein: CASSQGERDTQYF

V gene: TRBV7-2
clone size: few
J gene: TRBJ1-2
D gene: .
CDR3 DNA: TGTGCCAGCAGCGCGGCCCTTGGCTACACCTTC
CDR3 protein: CASSAALGYTF

V gene: TRBV3-1
clone size: .
J gene: TRBJ2-4
D gene: .
CDR3 DNA: TGTGCCAGCAGCACTCCCACCGTAAGGAGAGGGTGGGTCATTCAGTACTTC
CDR3 protein: CASSTPTVRRGWVIQYF

V gene: TRBV10-3
clone size: few
J gene: TRBJ2-2
D gene: .
CDR3 DNA: TGTGCCATCAGTGCAAGGTCCAGCGGCCGGGAGCTGTTTTTT
CDR3 protein: CAISARSSGRELFF

V gene: TRBV25-1
clone size: .
J gene: TRBJ2-1
D gene: TRBD2
CDR3 DNA: TGTGCCAGCAGTGAATCGAGCGGGAGTAGGTACAATGAGCAGTTCTTC
CDR3 protein: CASSESSGSRYNEQFF

V gene: TRBV27
clone size: few
J gene: TRBJ1-4
D gene: .
CDR3 DNA: TGTGCCAGCGGATACAATCGGGGTGAAAAACTGTTTTTT
CDR3 protein: CASGYNRGEKLFF

V gene: TRBV7-2
clone size: .
J gene: TRBJ2-5
D gene: TRBD1
CDR3 DNA: TGTGCCAGCAGCTTAGCTGGTCAGGGGGCAGGAGGAGAGACCCAGTACTTC
CDR3 protein: CASSLAGQGAGGETQYF

V gene: TRBV6-1
clone size: few
J gene: TRBJ2-7
D gene: TRBD1
CDR3 DNA: TGTGCCAGCAGTGAAAGTGGGGGACAGGGAGGCGAGCAGTACTTC
CDR3 protein: CASSESGGQGGEQYF